The sequence of this T cell receptor (beta chain) was determined in a study of CXCR3-negative and CXCR3-positive naive CD8 T cells. The overall study: Approximately 140 million TRB reads were obtained in total, which works out to about 1.5 +/- 0.3 million per library.

The TRB cDNA libraries were prepared by 5' RACE with UMI labels. TCRdb derives one entry per CDR3 protein from the 5' RACE reads, leaving out DNA. The repertoire shows about 46,000 distinct CDR3 sequences; the top ten hold roughly 2.5%. With respect to this clonotype: Its antigen is unknown.

A CD45RO-CCR7+CD27+CD95- phenotype identified naive CD8+ T cells. Regarding the study as a whole: Upon cryopreservation, CXCR3 expression partially decreased, and most assays used fresh PBMCs. Diversity proved comparably high across both naive subsets and much lower in memory CD8+ cells.

This clonotype was obtained from a human donor in good health. Some clones in this sample may be carry-over from other donors' samples. The sequenced material came from naive CXCR3- CD8+ T cells from blood. Subset described: CD45RO-CCR7+CD27+CD95- naive CD8+ T cells lacking CXCR3 (TNR3-).

CDR3 region: CASSQPLGDNEQFF. This chain links TRBV3-1 with TRBJ2-1; there is no DNA to check the TCRdb D call of TRBD1. The CDR3 runs 14 residues. Looked up from germline, CDR1 is LGHDT and CDR2 is YNNKEL (reference sequence).